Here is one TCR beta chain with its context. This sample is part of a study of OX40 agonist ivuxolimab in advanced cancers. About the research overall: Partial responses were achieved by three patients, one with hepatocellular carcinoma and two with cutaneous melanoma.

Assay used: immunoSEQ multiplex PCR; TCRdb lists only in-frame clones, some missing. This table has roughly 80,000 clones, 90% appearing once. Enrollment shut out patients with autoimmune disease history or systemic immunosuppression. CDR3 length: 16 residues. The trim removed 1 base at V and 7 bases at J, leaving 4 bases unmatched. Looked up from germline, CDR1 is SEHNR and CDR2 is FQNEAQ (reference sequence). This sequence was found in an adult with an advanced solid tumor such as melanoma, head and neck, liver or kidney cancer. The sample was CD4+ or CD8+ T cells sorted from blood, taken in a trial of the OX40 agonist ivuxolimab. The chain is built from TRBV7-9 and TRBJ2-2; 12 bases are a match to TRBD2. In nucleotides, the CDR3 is TGTGCCAGCAGCTTAGGCCGGACTAGCGGGGACGGGGAGCTGTTTTTT. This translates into CASSLGRTSGDGELFF.